The clone carrying this T cell receptor beta chain has more than one count but fewer than ten. Its antigen is currently unknown. On the basis of clinical symptoms, serum thyroxine and TRAb, thyroid ultrasound and orbital computed tomography, diagnoses were made. These data come from a study of T cells in Graves' hyperthyroidism and ophthalmopathy. Study conclusions and caveats: Most thyroid clonotypes that were expanded above 0.001 also turned up in blood. The model forecast ophthalmopathy, anticipating it by a median approximately 7 months before onset.

The CDR3 regions of TCR beta were amplified from RNA transcripts. A first-round RT-PCR of the TCR CDR3 used the HTBI primer set. TCRdb itself ran the multiplex PCR reads through MiXCR, one entry per CDR3 protein. The table lists some 270,000 distinct CDR3 sequences, approximately 23% of them singletons, with roughly 40% in the top ten. CDR1 is SGHAT and CDR2 is FQNNGV in the germline V gene. This CDR3 spans 12 amino acids. V shed 8 bases and J shed 0 bases, with 8 bases lying between them. Sequencing input: blood. The V gene is TRBV11-2, the J gene TRBJ2-7; no firm D call. The source is a woman aged 40 to 49 with Graves' ophthalmopathy. As DNA, the CDR3 is TGTGCCAGCGCTTCGGGCTCCTACGAGCAGTACTTC. Residues: CASASGSYEQYF.